This T cell receptor beta chain was profiled in a study of HIV-infected patients and healthy controls. Whole blood was used without fractionation, so all unsorted peripheral T cells were included. Within the sample, this clonotype is medium-sized. cDNA was made from about 500 ng RNA using alpha and beta constant primers. Each of the alpha and beta chains got its own library through chain-specific third strand synthesis with indices. TCRdb processed the 5' RACE reads anew with MiXCR; each CDR3 protein has one entry. The table shows some 13,000 distinct CDR3 sequences, with roughly a tenth occurring only once. CDR1 SEHNR and CDR2 FQNEAQ come from the germline V gene (reference sequence). CDR3 length: 13 residues. Deletions cut 4 bases from V and 1 base from J, with 7 bases between.

Sequencing used blood. The origin of this receptor is an adult in good health. The chain has TRBV7-9 and TRBJ1-1, with unresolved D. The CDR3 loop reads CASSWSENTEAFF. CDR3 bases: TGTGCCAGCAGCTGGAGCGAGAACACTGAAGCTTTCTTT.